The 10 T cell receptor beta chains below were found in one sample sequenced in a study of shared clonotypes between healthy human individuals. TCRdb keeps only in-frame clones here, not all; method: immunoSEQ multiplex PCR. The sample consists of millions of clones, just over 90% of them appearing once. The sample consisted of naive CD4+ T cells from PBMCs. This sample's subset: CD45RA+ positively selected. The receptor source for this set is a man aged 18 to 29 in good health. Some clones in this sample may be carry-over from other donors' samples.

The chain uses TRBV28 and TRBJ1-5; no clear D. CDR1 is MDHEN, CDR2 SYDVKM, per germline. V was trimmed by 6 bases and J by 9 bases, leaving 12 bases between them. This CDR3 contains 12 residues. The CDR3 protein is CASSWAGSPQHF. The DNA for the CDR3 is TGTGCCAGCAGCTGGGCAGGTTCGCCCCAGCATTTT.

The chain recombines TRBV7-2 with TRBJ1-2; tentatively, D is TRBD1 (5 bases). CDR1 and CDR2 (germline): SGHTA, FQGNSA. This CDR3 is built from 14 residues. Trimming pared 1 base from V and 4 bases from J, leaving 10 bases between. The CDR3 reads CASSLGRAAYGYTF. The CDR3 DNA follows: TGTGCCAGCAGCTTAGGCAGGGCAGCCTATGGCTACACCTTC.

The rearrangement uses TRBV2 and TRBJ2-4; TRBD1 matches 9 bases. The junction had 2 bases not matched to a gene; V was cut back by 8 bases and J by 0 bases. The CDR3 is 14 amino acids. Germline-derived CDR1 and CDR2 are SNHLY and FYNNEI. For the CDR3, the DNA is TGTGCCAGCGGGACAGGGCTAGCCAAAAACATTCAGTACTTC. This translates into CASGTGLAKNIQYF.

This CDR3 is CASSAAGGGYGYTF. The DNA of the CDR3 is TGTGCCAGCAGCGCCGCAGGGGGCGGCTATGGCTACACCTTC. The V call is TRBV7-9, the J call TRBJ1-2, with 8 bases matching TRBD1. The V gene's germline CDR1 is SEHNR and CDR2 FQNEAQ (reference sequence). V lost 5 bases and J lost 4; bases outside the gene matches: 6. The CDR3 loop spans 14 amino acids.

This chain uses TRBV6-5 with TRBJ1-1; possible D gene TRBD1, 5 bases. Between the trimmed V and J ends, which lost 0 bases and 6 bases, there was a span of 14 bases. Germline lookup yields CDR1 MNHEY and CDR2 SVGAGI. This CDR3 contains 15 residues. DNA for the CDR3: TGTGCCAGCAGTTACTCGAGGTCTGGGACCGCTGAAGCTTTCTTT. Translation gives CASSYSRSGTAEAFF.

The chain employs TRBV6-1 and TRBJ1-2, with 7 bases matching TRBD1. This CDR3 is 18 amino acids long. CDR1 is MNHNS, CDR2 SASEGT, per germline. Trimming removed 4 bases from V and 4 bases from J; junction bases left unmatched: 18. The CDR3 DNA sequence: TGTGCCAGCAGTGGGGGGGGGAGCGCACAGGGGTCGGGCTATGGCTACACCTTC. Translated, it gives CASSGGGSAQGSGYGYTF.

The DNA for the CDR3 is TGTGCCAGCAGCCTCCCCCTCGGGGAGCGAGCAACAGATACGCAGTATTTT. Translating it yields CASSLPLGERATDTQYF. The chain couples TRBV4-2 to TRBJ2-3, with D possibly TRBD2 on 5 matching bases. Germline V gives CDR1 LGHNA, CDR2 YNFKEQ. V lost 4 bases and J 3 bases, leaving 20 bases between the germline ends. This CDR3 is 17 amino acids long.

Comments on this clone: Other DNA sequences in this specimen translate into the identical CDR3. This chain links TRBV7-2 with TRBJ2-1; D call uncertain. Trimming took off 4 bases at V and 0 bases at J, with 7 bases between the two ends. Germline CDR1 SGHTA, CDR2 FQGNSA. This CDR3 is 14 amino acids long. This CDR3 is CASSSSPSYNEQFF. In DNA, the CDR3 is TGTGCCAGCAGCTCCAGCCCCTCCTACAATGAGCAGTTCTTC.

The chain has TRBV7-7 and TRBJ1-3, with D possibly TRBD1 on 5 matching bases. Trimming stripped 2 bases from V and 0 bases from J, with 17 bases between. The CDR3 runs to 18 residues. Germline CDR1 SSHAT, CDR2 FNYEAQ (reference sequence). In nucleotides, the CDR3 is TGTGCCAGCAGCTTACCAAACTGGGGGTCTTACTCTGGAAACACCATATATTTT. Its translation: CASSLPNWGSYSGNTIYF. Looking up the rest from reference TRBV7-7 and TRBJ1-3 gives the full variable domain: GAGVSQSPRYKVTKRGQDVTLRCDPISSHATLYWYQQALGQGPEFLTYFNYEAQPDKSGLPSDRFSAERPEGSISTLTIQRTEQRDSAMYRCASSLPNWGSYSGNTIYFGEGSWLTVV.

The V and J genes are TRBV19 and TRBJ1-4, with 7 bases lining up with TRBD1. V trimming: 4 bases; J trimming: 5 bases; junction bases outside the gene matches: 4. This CDR3 is 14 amino acids long. Germline V gene data show CDR1 as LNHDA and CDR2 as SQIVND (reference sequence). DNA for the CDR3: TGTGCCAGTAGTAGGGGACAGCTAAATGAAAAACTGTTTTTT. Protein sequence: CASSRGQLNEKLFF.